One TCR beta chain is described in this entry. This sample is drawn from a study of T-cell reconstitution after alpha-beta-depleted transplantation in children. Unique molecular identifiers were used to barcode this TCRbeta library. From the PCR reads, TCRdb called clonotypes with MiXCR, one entry per CDR3 protein. The sample includes about 410,000 distinct CDR3 sequences, 20% of them seen just once. The CDR3 consists of 15 residues. Unmatched junction bases numbered 3, after V lost 0 bases and J lost 3 bases. Germline loops: CDR1 SGDLS, CDR2 YYNGEE. This specimen was PBMCs from the stem cell graft donor, taken from the stem cell graft. The chain uses TRBV9 and TRBJ2-7, with 10 nucleotides matching TRBD2. The receptor was derived from a human donor who donated a stem cell graft to a child with acute myeloid leukemia. CDR3 sequence (DNA): TGTGCCAGCAGCGTAGGTGGGACTAGCGACTACGAGCAGTACTTC. This translates into CASSVGGTSDYEQYF. Full variable domain (rest looked up from reference TRBV9 and TRBJ2-7): DSGVTQTPKHLITATGQRVTLRCSPRSGDLSVYWYQQSLDQGLQFLIQYYNGEERAKGNILERFSAQQFPDLHSELNLSSLELGDSALYFCASSVGGTSDYEQYFGPGTRLTVT.